The clone carrying this T cell receptor beta chain has at least ten counts. Antigen unknown. This entry comes from a study of human T cells and chemical hapten exposure. The study, taken as a whole, reports: Relative to controls, expanded TCRs formed significantly more large CDR3 similarity clusters.

Time point described: patch test 1, 2 weeks after DPC sensitization. Regarding treatment: therapeutic diphenylcyclopropenone sensitization with weekly scalp DPC. The authors' total RNA extraction used unfractionated whole blood. Single cDNA molecules in the library carried unique molecular identifiers attached during preparation. TCRdb passed the RACE reads through MiXCR, listing each CDR3 protein once. Of approximately 100,000 distinct CDR3 sequences in the sample, approximately 11% were seen once. The CDR3 has 12 amino acids. Germline V CDR1 and CDR2: DFQATT, SNEGSKA (reference sequence). V lost 0 bases and J 8 bases, leaving 10 bases between the germline ends.

The rearrangement uses TRBV20-1 and TRBJ1-1, with D possibly matching TRBD1 (5 bases). Material: whole blood, obtained in connection with sensitization to the hapten diphenylcyclopropenone (DPC). The TCR sequence derives from a woman aged 40 to 50 with alopecia areata. Some clones in this sample may be carry-over from other donors' samples. The CDR3 DNA follows: TGCAGTGCTAGAGATCAGGGTGGGGAAGCTTTCTTT. Translation: CSARDQGGEAFF.